This record looks at one TCR beta chain sequence and its context. This entry comes from a study of regulatory T cells in long-lasting Graves disease. To make TCR beta libraries, researchers used iRepertoire HTBI primers and Arm-PCR of CDR3 regions. TCRdb called the multiplex PCR reads again in MiXCR, with one record for every CDR3 protein. The sample has fewer than 650,000 distinct CDR3 sequences; about 16% are singletons. The V gene lost 7 bases and the J gene lost 2 bases, with 12 bases spanning the gap. This CDR3 is built from 13 residues. Germline CDR1 and CDR2: SGDLS and YYNGEE. The time point here: newly diagnosed GD, antithyroid drugs for less than 3 months. The TCR library was made from RNA extracted from PBMCs. The authors diagnosed Graves' disease using American Thyroid Association guidelines. An endocrinology department in Xi'an, China, recruited the patients. These data were likewise used in another study, on T cells in Graves' hyperthyroidism and ophthalmopathy.

The chain employs TRBV9 and TRBJ1-2, with a possible D match to TRBD1 (6 bases). The sample consisted of peripheral blood mononuclear cells (PBMCs), taken at new diagnosis, from a patient treated with antithyroid drugs. The TCR comes from a man between 18 and 35 years old with Graves disease. CDR3 residues: CASDGGGNYGYTF. CDR3 DNA sequence: TGTGCCAGCGATGGGGGGGGCAACTATGGCTACACCTTC. Based on the CDR3 plus reference TRBV9 and TRBJ1-2, the full variable domain is DSGVTQTPKHLITATGQRVTLRCSPRSGDLSVYWYQQSLDQGLQFLIQYYNGEERAKGNILERFSAQQFPDLHSELNLSSLELGDSALYFCASDGGGNYGYTFGSGTRLTVV.